The source of this T cell receptor beta chain is a study of blood T cell repertoires in COVID-19. Study details: The study drew acute and convalescent COVID-19 samples from the United States, Italy and Spain.

Seattle enrolled patients during active infection and tracked them longitudinally. CDR3 size: 15 residues. Trimming took off 2 bases at V and 0 bases at J, with 12 bases between the two ends. Germline V gene data show CDR1 as SGHRS and CDR2 as YFSETQ. Original methodology: Amplification of reference gene primers was used by the study to estimate nucleated cell counts. Produced via immunoSEQ multiplex PCR; TCRdb's table is partial and in-frame only. V, J and clone size are taken as reported in that table, and D and trimming were inferred from the DNA itself. Altogether some 500,000 clones are present, 70% to 90% being singletons, with the ten largest covering roughly 7.3%.

The chain uses TRBV5-1 and TRBJ2-7; D possibly corresponds to TRBD2 (6 bases). The clonotype was recovered from a woman in her forties or fifties with COVID-19, enrolled during active disease. Sequencing used peripheral blood. The CDR3 region is CASSFLRGISYEQYF. The CDR3 nucleotides read TGCGCCAGCAGCTTCCTCCGGGGGATCTCCTACGAGCAGTACTTC.